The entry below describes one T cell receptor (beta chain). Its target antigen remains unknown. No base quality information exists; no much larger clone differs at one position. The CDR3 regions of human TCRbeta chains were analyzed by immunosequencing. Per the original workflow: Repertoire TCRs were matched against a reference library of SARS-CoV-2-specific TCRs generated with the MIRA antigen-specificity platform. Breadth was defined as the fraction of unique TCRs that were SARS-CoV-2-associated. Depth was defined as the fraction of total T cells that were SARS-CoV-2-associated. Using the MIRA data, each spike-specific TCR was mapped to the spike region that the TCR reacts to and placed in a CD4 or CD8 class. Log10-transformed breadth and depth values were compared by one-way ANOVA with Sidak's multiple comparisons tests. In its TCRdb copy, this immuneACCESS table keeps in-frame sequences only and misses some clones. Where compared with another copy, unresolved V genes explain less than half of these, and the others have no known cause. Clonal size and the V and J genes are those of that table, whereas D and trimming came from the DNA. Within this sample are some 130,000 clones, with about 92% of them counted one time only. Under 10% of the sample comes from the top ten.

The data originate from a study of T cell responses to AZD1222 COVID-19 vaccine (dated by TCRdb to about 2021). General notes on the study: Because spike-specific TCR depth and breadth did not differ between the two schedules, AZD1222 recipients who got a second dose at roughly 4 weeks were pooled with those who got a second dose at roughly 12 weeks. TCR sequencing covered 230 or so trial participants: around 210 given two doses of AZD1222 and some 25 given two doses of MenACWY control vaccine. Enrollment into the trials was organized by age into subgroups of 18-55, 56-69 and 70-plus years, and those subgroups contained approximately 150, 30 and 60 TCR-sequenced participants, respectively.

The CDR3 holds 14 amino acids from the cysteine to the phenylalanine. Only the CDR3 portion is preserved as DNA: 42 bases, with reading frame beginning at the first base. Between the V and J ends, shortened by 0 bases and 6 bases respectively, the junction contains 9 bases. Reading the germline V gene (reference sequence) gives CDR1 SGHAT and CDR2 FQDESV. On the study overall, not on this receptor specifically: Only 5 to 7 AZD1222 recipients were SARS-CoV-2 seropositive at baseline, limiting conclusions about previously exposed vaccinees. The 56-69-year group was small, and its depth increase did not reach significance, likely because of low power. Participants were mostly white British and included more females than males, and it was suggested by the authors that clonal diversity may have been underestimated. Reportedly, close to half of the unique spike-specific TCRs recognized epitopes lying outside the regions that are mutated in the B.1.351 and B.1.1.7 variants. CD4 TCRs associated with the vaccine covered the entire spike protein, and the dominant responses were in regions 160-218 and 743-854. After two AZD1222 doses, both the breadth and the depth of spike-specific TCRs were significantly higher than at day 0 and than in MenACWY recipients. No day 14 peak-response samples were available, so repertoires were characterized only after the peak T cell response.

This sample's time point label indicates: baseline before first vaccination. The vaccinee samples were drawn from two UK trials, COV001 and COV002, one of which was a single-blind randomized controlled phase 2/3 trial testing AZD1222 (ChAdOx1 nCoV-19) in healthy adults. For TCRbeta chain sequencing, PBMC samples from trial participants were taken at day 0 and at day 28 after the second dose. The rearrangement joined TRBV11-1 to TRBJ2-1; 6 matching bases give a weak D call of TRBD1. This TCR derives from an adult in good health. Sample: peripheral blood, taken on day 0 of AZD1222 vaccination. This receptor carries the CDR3 CASSLAGGINEQFF. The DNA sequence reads TGTGCCAGCAGCTTAGCTGGGGGCATCAATGAGCAGTTCTTC.